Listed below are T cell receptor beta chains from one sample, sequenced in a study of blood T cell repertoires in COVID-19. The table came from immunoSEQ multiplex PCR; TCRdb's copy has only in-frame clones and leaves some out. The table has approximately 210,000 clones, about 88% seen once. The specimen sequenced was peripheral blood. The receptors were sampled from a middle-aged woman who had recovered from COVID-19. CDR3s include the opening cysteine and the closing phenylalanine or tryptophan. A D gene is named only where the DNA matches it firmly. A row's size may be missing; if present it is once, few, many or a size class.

CDR3 protein: CASSIWDRAGNQPQHF
CDR3 length: 16
V gene: TRBV19
clone size: NA
D gene: TRBD1

CDR3 protein: CASSYSDFGGYTF
CDR3 length: 13
V gene: TRBV6-5
clone size: NA
D gene: NA

CDR3 protein: CASSTSGSSYNEQFF
CDR3 length: 15
V gene: TRBV5-1
clone size: NA
D gene: TRBD2

CDR3 protein: CAWSPSSYEQYF
CDR3 length: 12
V gene: TRBV30
clone size: NA
D gene: NA

CDR3 protein: CSVRALAGVAEQFF
CDR3 length: 14
V gene: TRBV29-1
clone size: NA
D gene: TRBD2

CDR3 protein: CASSPGGQGGYEQYF
CDR3 length: 15
V gene: TRBV18
clone size: NA
D gene: TRBD1

CDR3 protein: CASSPGTSGYNEQFF
CDR3 length: 15
V gene: TRBV2
clone size: NA
D gene: TRBD2

CDR3 protein: CASSQPGQGHYGYTF
CDR3 length: 15
V gene: TRBV3-1/TRBV3-2
clone size: NA
D gene: TRBD1

CDR3 protein: CASSNQGTVYEQYF
CDR3 length: 14
V gene: TRBV6-5
clone size: NA
D gene: NA

CDR3 protein: CASSQDRVRGPGANVLTF
CDR3 length: 18
V gene: TRBV14
clone size: once
D gene: TRBD1

CDR3 protein: CASSPLAGATDEQFF
CDR3 length: 15
V gene: TRBV18
clone size: NA
D gene: TRBD2

CDR3 protein: CASSLPLAGEGKNEQFF
CDR3 length: 17
V gene: TRBV7-3
clone size: NA
D gene: TRBD2

CDR3 protein: CAWRLTGSSYEQYF
CDR3 length: 14
V gene: TRBV30
clone size: once
D gene: NA

CDR3 protein: CASSLARRGPWYF
CDR3 length: 13
V gene: TRBV12-3/TRBV12-4
clone size: NA
D gene: TRBD1

CDR3 protein: CAWKGRVTDTQYF
CDR3 length: 13
V gene: TRBV30
clone size: few
D gene: NA

CDR3 protein: CASSPTDRGRSTGELFF
CDR3 length: 17
V gene: TRBV18
clone size: NA
D gene: TRBD1

CDR3 protein: CASSLGQGPYNEQFF
CDR3 length: 15
V gene: TRBV7-9
clone size: NA
D gene: TRBD1

CDR3 protein: CASSIGRGTGELFF
CDR3 length: 14
V gene: TRBV19
clone size: NA
D gene: TRBD2

CDR3 protein: CASSLEGQVHSGNTIYF
CDR3 length: 17
V gene: TRBV7-2
clone size: NA
D gene: TRBD1

CDR3 protein: CASSEARDYGFRLTQYF
CDR3 length: 17
V gene: TRBV6-1
clone size: NA
D gene: TRBD2

CDR3 protein: CASSSGQGAREKLFF
CDR3 length: 15
V gene: TRBV28
clone size: NA
D gene: TRBD1

CDR3 protein: CASSQETGQGVFSPLHF
CDR3 length: 17
V gene: TRBV4-2
clone size: NA
D gene: TRBD1

CDR3 protein: CATSPGQNQPQHF
CDR3 length: 13
V gene: TRBV10-2
clone size: few
D gene: NA

CDR3 protein: CASSLEVGWETQYF
CDR3 length: 14
V gene: TRBV5-1
clone size: NA
D gene: NA

CDR3 protein: CASSDSSGNTGELFF
CDR3 length: 15
V gene: TRBV6-4
clone size: many
D gene: NA

CDR3 protein: CASSWTGDFTGELFF
CDR3 length: 15
V gene: TRBV2
clone size: NA
D gene: TRBD1

CDR3 protein: CASSLLQLTGVGLHEQYF
CDR3 length: 18
V gene: TRBV28
clone size: NA
D gene: TRBD1

CDR3 protein: CSGGTSGALNEQFF
CDR3 length: 14
V gene: TRBV29-1
clone size: once
D gene: TRBD2

CDR3 protein: CASSLAPRGSGELFF
CDR3 length: 15
V gene: TRBV7-2
clone size: once
D gene: NA

CDR3 protein: CASTFDRGTYEQYF
CDR3 length: 14
V gene: TRBV5-6
clone size: NA
D gene: TRBD1

CDR3 protein: CASSWTSARGDTQYF
CDR3 length: 15
V gene: TRBV5-1
clone size: NA
D gene: TRBD2

CDR3 protein: CASSYSTGYNQPQHF
CDR3 length: 15
V gene: TRBV6-5
clone size: NA
D gene: NA

CDR3 protein: CASSLPGLPSEQFF
CDR3 length: 14
V gene: TRBV6-5
clone size: NA
D gene: NA

CDR3 protein: CASSELSNSGSLYEQYF
CDR3 length: 17
V gene: TRBV4-2
clone size: NA
D gene: TRBD2

CDR3 protein: CASSLWGVGRRDTGELFF
CDR3 length: 18
V gene: TRBV27
clone size: NA
D gene: NA

CDR3 protein: CASRTDRVEKLFF
CDR3 length: 13
V gene: TRBV2
clone size: NA
D gene: TRBD1

CDR3 protein: CASSLVGGSIESYNEQFF
CDR3 length: 18
V gene: TRBV11-2
clone size: NA
D gene: TRBD2

CDR3 protein: CASSPSSGSSSYEQYF
CDR3 length: 16
V gene: TRBV7-2
clone size: once
D gene: TRBD2

CDR3 protein: CATASGYNSPLHF
CDR3 length: 13
V gene: TRBV28
clone size: NA
D gene: NA

CDR3 protein: CAWSRSSGSTDTQYF
CDR3 length: 15
V gene: TRBV30
clone size: NA
D gene: NA

CDR3 protein: CASSPYMNTEAFF
CDR3 length: 13
V gene: TRBV9
clone size: NA
D gene: NA

CDR3 protein: CASTWGQAGPAQYF
CDR3 length: 14
V gene: TRBV28
clone size: once
D gene: TRBD1

CDR3 protein: CASSAPGGGNTIYF
CDR3 length: 14
V gene: TRBV9
clone size: NA
D gene: NA

CDR3 protein: CASSEKDRVEAFF
CDR3 length: 13
V gene: TRBV6-1
clone size: once
D gene: TRBD1

CDR3 protein: CAWARTGGNQPQHF
CDR3 length: 14
V gene: TRBV30
clone size: NA
D gene: TRBD1

CDR3 protein: CASGFAGANEKLFF
CDR3 length: 14
V gene: TRBV5-1
clone size: NA
D gene: NA

CDR3 protein: CASSLRDGRGLEKLFF
CDR3 length: 16
V gene: TRBV28
clone size: NA
D gene: NA